One T cell receptor beta chain is described in this entry. This specimen comes from a study of blood T cell repertoires in COVID-19. Study details: T cells, B-cell-depleted T cells, or PBMCs provided the cDNA or gDNA that served as material.

V gave up 7 bases and J gave up 13 bases, with 17 bases separating them. The CDR3 is made up of 12 amino acids. From germline, CDR1 is GTSNPN and CDR2 SVGIG (reference sequence). The protocol was immunoSEQ multiplex PCR, while the TCRdb copy is restricted to in-frame clones and leaves out a portion. Of about 180,000 clones listed, over 75% were seen once; the top ten hold more than 2.5%. The chain links TRBV30 to TRBJ1-6, with TRBD1 as a possible D gene (6 bases). Input material: peripheral blood. The receptor was isolated from a man in his fifties or sixties with acute or convalescent COVID-19. CDR3: CASSTGTWPLHF. CDR3 nucleotides: TGTGCCTCATCCACAGGGACCTGGCCCCTCCACTTT. The full variable domain, in which reference TRBV30 and TRBJ1-6 provide the parts outside the CDR3, is SQTIHQWPATLVQPVGSPLSLECTVEGTSNPNLYWYRQAAGRGLQLLFYSVGIGQISSEVPQNLSASRPQDRQFILSSKKLLLSDSGFYLCASSTGTWPLHFGNGTRLTVT.